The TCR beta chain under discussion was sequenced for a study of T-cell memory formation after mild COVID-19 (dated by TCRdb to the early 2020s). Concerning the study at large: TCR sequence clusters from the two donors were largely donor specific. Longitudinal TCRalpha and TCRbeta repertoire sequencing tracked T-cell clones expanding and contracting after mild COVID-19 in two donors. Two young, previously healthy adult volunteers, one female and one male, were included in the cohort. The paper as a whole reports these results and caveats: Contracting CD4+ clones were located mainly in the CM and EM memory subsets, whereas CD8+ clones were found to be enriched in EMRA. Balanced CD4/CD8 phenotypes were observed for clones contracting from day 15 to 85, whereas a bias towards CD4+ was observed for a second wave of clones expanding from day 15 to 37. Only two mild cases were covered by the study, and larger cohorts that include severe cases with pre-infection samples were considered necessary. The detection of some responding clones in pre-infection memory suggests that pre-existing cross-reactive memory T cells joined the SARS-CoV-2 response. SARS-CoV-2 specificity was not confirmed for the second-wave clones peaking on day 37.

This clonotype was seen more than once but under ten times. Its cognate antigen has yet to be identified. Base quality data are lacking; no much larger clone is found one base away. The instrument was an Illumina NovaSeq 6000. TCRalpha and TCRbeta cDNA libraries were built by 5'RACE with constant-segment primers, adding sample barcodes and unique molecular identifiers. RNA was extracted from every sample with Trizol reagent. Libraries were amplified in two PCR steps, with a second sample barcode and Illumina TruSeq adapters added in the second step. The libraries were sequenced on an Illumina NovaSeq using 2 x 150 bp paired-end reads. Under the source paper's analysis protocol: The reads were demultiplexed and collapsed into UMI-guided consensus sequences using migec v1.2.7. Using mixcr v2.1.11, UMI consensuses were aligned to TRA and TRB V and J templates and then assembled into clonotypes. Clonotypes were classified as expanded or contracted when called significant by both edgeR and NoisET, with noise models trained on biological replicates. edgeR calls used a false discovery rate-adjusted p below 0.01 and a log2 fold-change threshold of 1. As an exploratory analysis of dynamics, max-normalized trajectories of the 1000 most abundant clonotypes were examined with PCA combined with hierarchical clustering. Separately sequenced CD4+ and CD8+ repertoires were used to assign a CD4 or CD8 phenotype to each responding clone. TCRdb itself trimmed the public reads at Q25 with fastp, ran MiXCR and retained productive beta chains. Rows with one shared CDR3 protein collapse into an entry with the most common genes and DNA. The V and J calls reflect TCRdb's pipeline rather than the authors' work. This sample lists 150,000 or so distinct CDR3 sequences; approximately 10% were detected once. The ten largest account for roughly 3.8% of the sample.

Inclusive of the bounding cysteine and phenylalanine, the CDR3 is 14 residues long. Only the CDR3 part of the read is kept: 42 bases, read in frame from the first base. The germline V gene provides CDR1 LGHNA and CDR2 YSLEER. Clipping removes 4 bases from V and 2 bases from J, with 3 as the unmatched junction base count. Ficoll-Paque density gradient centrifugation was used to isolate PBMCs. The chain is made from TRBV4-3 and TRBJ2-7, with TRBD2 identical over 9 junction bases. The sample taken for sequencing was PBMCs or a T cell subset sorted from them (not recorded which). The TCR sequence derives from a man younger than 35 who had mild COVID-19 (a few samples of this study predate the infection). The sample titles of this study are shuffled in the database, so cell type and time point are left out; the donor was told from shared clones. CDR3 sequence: CASSLTSGAYEQYF. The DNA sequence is TGCGCCAGCAGCCTGACTAGCGGAGCCTACGAGCAGTACTTC.